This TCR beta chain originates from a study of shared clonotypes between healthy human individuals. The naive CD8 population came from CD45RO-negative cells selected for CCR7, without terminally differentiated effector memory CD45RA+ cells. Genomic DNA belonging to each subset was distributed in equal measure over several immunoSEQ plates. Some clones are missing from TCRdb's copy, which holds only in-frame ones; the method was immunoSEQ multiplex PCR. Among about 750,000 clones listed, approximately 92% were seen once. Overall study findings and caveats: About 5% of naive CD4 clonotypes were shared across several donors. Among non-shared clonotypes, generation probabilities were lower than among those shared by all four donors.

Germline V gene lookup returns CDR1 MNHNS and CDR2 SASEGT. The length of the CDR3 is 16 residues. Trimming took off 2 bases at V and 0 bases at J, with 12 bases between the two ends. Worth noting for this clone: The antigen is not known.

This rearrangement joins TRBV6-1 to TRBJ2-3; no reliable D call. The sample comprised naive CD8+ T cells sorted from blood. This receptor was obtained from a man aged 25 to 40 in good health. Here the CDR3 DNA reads TGTGCCAGCAGTGAATTATCCGGAGCCAGCACAGATACGCAGTATTTT. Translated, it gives CASSELSGASTDTQYF.